This entry lists 3 T cell receptor beta chains sequenced from one sample in a study of PD-1 blockade in classical Hodgkin lymphoma. The data were produced by immunoSEQ multiplex PCR, yet TCRdb's version contains in-frame clones alone and is incomplete. The sample contains about 1,500 clones, approximately 84% of which appear only once. Each patient relapsed following autologous stem cell transplantation, and prior brentuximab vedotin exposure differed. Researchers pulled CD8+ T cells out of thawed PBMCs using magnetic negative selection. The sequences come from CD8+ T cells from blood, collected at baseline. These receptors were collected from a human donor with classical Hodgkin lymphoma.

The chain links TRBV6-4 to TRBJ2-5; D unresolved. V was shortened by 0 bases and J by 4 bases, with 12 bases between the two germline ends. Looked up from germline, CDR1 is MRHNA and CDR2 is SNTAGT. CDR3 size: 15 residues. CDR3 region: CASSDSSKGGETQYF. CDR3 DNA sequence: TGTGCCAGCAGTGACTCGAGTAAGGGTGGAGAGACCCAGTACTTC.

Regarding this clone: A far bigger clonotype differs at one base, so this is likely a read error. The rearrangement joins TRBV4-2 to TRBJ2-3, with D possibly TRBD2 on 6 matching bases. The CDR3 is 16 residues long. Trimming left V 0 bases short and J 0 bases short, with 10 bases between. The germline V gene has CDR1 LGHNA and CDR2 YNFKEQ. CDR3 in amino acids: CASSQDGGYSTDTQYF. The CDR3 DNA is TGTGCCAGCAGCCAAGATGGGGGGTATAGCACAGATACGCAGTATTTT.

The DNA of the CDR3 is TGTGCCAGTAGCCCGGGCGCCCATGGGACAGGGGTTTACTACGAGCAGTACTTC. This translates into CASSPGAHGTGVYYEQYF. The chain joins TRBV19 to TRBJ2-7, with 10 bases fitting TRBD1. This CDR3 contains 18 residues. Germline CDR1 and CDR2: LNHDA and SQIVND (reference sequence). V shed 6 bases and J 3 bases; nucleotides not matched to a gene: 17.